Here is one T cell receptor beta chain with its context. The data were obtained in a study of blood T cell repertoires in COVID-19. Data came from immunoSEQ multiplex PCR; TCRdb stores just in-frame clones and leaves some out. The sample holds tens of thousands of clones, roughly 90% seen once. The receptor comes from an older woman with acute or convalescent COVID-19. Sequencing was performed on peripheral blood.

As DNA, the CDR3 is TGTGCCAGCAGTTTAGAGGTGCGGGCTTCTGCTGGCTACACCTTC. Encoded protein: CASSLEVRASAGYTF. The chain links TRBV28 to TRBJ1-2, with no clear D. Germline V CDR1 and CDR2: MDHEN, SYDVKM. V was cut by 2 bases and J by 7 bases, with 17 bases left in between. The CDR3 sequence is 15 residues long.